This TCR beta chain was documented in a study of blood T cell repertoires in COVID-19 (dated by TCRdb to about 2020). In the study overall: Collaborator samples came from the United States, Italy and Spain and covered acute and convalescent phases of COVID-19. The prospective study material was composed of cDNA or gDNA derived from T cells, B-cell-depleted T cells, or PBMCs. The dataset comprised deeply sampled blood TCRbeta repertoires from subjects exposed to, actively infected with, or recovered from COVID-19. The repertoires were released in a freely available public database meant as a resource for research on the immune response to SARS-CoV-2. The samples were drawn from two sources: the first 160 participants of the ongoing ImmuneRACE study, and over 1,000 subjects contributed by 6 global collaborators. A de-identified subject ID, COVID-19 status, age in years and sex were almost always included in the sample metadata. HLA class I and class II types, where available, came from metadata supplied by the sample provider rather than from assay-based typing. Broader findings and caveats from the paper: Clinical and demographic metadata were provided uncurated, with the amount varying by source and participant.

The collaborating institutions used their own protocols to collect whole blood in K2EDTA tubes. For TCRbeta analysis, collaborator samples were shipped as frozen whole blood, as isolated PBMCs, or as DNA extracted from either sample type. The germline V gene supplies CDR1 KGHSH and CDR2 LQKENI. Trimming removed 4 bases from V and 7 bases from J, leaving 16 bases between the germline ends. Reading from cysteine to phenylalanine, the CDR3 counts 14 amino acids. Solely the CDR3 DNA is kept, with 42 bases framed from the first base. There are a few counts of this clone. Its antigen is currently not known. There are no base qualities to consult, and no much larger clone falls within one base. TCRbeta CDR3 regions were amplified from genomic DNA using the immunoSEQ Assay, a bias-controlled multiplex PCR. The original methods were these. Nucleated cell counts per sample were estimated from amplification of reference gene primers within the assay. To quantify the absolute abundance of each unique TCRbeta CDR3 rearrangement, sequence reads were collapsed and filtered. For each sample, productive Simpson clonality was calculated as the square root of Simpson's diversity index over productive rearrangements. TCRdb took over this immuneACCESS table, retaining in-frame rearrangements with V and J assigned. Such tables are incomplete; in checked studies, under half of the missing clones stem from an unresolved V gene, and the remainder is unexplained. From that table come the V and J calls and clone size; the DNA was used to work out D and trimming. The sample yields fewer than 90,000 clones; 80% were counted once. The leading ten clones occupy about 19% of the sample.

The clonotype originates from a woman over 75 with acute or convalescent COVID-19. Rearrangement joined TRBV18 to TRBJ2-5, and the D gene may be TRBD2, 7 bases matching. The sequencing sample was made of peripheral blood. The CDR3 here reads CASSRGGDQATQYF. The DNA sequence reads TGTGCCAGCTCACGGGGGGGCGATCAGGCGACCCAGTACTTC.